One sample yielded the 26 T cell receptor beta chains listed below, sequenced in a study of blood T cell repertoires in COVID-19. Libraries were prepared by immunoSEQ multiplex PCR; TCRdb keeps only in-frame clonotypes and omits some of them. Of 200,000 to 250,000 clones listed, around 84% are singletons. Sequenced material: peripheral blood. These receptors came from a woman aged 80 or older with active or convalescent COVID-19.

V is TRBV30 and J is TRBJ1-4; weak D call: TRBD1 (5 bases). V was pared by 0 bases and J by 6 bases, with 11 bases between. The CDR3 spans 14 residues. Germline V CDR1 and CDR2: GTSNPN, SVGIG (reference sequence). The CDR3 here is CAWSVGGAHEKLFF. The CDR3 coding sequence is TGTGCCTGGAGTGTAGGCGGGGCGCATGAAAAACTGTTTTTT. Using reference TRBV30 and TRBJ1-4 for the parts outside the CDR3, the full variable domain is SQTIHQWPATLVQPVGSPLSLECTVEGTSNPNLYWYRQAAGRGLQLLFYSVGIGQISSEVPQNLSASRPQDRQFILSSKKLLLSDSGFYLCAWSVGGAHEKLFFGSGTQLSVL.

The rearrangement uses TRBV6-6 and TRBJ2-3; D is uncertain. Per germline, CDR1 MNHNY and CDR2 SVGAGI (reference sequence). The CDR3 sequence is 14 residues long. The V end was cut by 6 bases, the J end by 4 bases, with 14 bases between. CDR3 in DNA: TGTGCCAGCAGCCCCACGGAGAGGTCAGATACGCAGTATTTT. It encodes CASSPTERSDTQYF.

This chain uses TRBV28 with TRBJ1-4, with 8 bases aligning to TRBD1. The CDR3 has 15 residues. After removal of 7 bases from V and 8 bases from J, the junction contained 12 bases not matched to a gene. Germline-derived CDR1 and CDR2 are MDHEN and SYDVKM. Written as DNA, the CDR3 is TGTGCCAGCAAAAGCCCACAGGGGGTAGGGGAAAAACTGTTTTTT. This translates into CASKSPQGVGEKLFF.

This clone came up once. The rearrangement links TRBV9 to TRBJ2-5; the D is unclear. The CDR3 covers 15 residues. Germline CDR1 and CDR2: SGDLS and YYNGEE. The V end lost 0 bases, the J end lost 1 base, and 10 bases lay between the germline ends. The CDR3 spells CASSVDRSGQETQYF. In DNA form, the CDR3 reads TGTGCCAGCAGCGTAGATAGGTCAGGCCAAGAGACCCAGTACTTC.

The CDR3 protein is CASSLALGVQPQHF. CDR3 nucleotides: TGTGCCAGCAGCTTAGCGCTAGGGGTTCAGCCCCAGCATTTT. V usage is TRBV7-8 and J usage is TRBJ1-5; possibly TRBD1 for D (5 bases). Germline CDR1 reads SGHVS; CDR2 reads FQNEAQ. V lost 0 bases and J 6 bases, leaving 9 bases between the germline ends. The CDR3 sequence is 14 residues long. Drawing the rest from reference TRBV7-8 and TRBJ1-5, the complete variable domain is GAGVSQSPRYKVAKRGQDVALRCDPISGHVSLFWYQQALGQGPEFLTYFQNEAQLDKSGLPSDRFFAERPEGSVSTLKIQRTQQEDSAVYLCASSLALGVQPQHFGDGTRLSIL.

The chain combines TRBV30 with TRBJ2-1; 8 nucleotides match TRBD2. The CDR3 consists of 12 residues. Germline loops: CDR1 GTSNPN, CDR2 SVGIG (reference sequence). J lost 8 bases, V lost 5 bases, and 5 bases had no gene match. CDR3 sequence (DNA): TGTGCCTGGGGGCGGGAGGCGGATGAGCAGTTCTTC. Protein product: CAWGREADEQFF.

The chain is built from TRBV7-2 and TRBJ2-3, with 8 bases lining up with TRBD2. The CDR3 covers 15 residues. Looked up from germline, CDR1 is SGHTA and CDR2 is FQGNSA. The V gene end was trimmed by 5 bases and the J gene end by 3 bases; junction bases not matched to a gene: 7. In DNA form, the CDR3 reads TGTGCCAGCAGCCAGGGCGGGAGGAGGACAGATACGCAGTATTTT. It yields the protein CASSQGGRRTDTQYF.

In DNA form, the CDR3 reads TGTGCCAGCAGCCTGACTAGCGGGAGGGACACCGGGGAGCTGTTTTTT. Translation: CASSLTSGRDTGELFF. The V call is TRBV13, the J call TRBJ2-2; 14 bases fit TRBD2. This CDR3 has 16 residues. CDR1 is PRHDT and CDR2 is FYEKMQ in the germline V gene (reference sequence). V gave up 5 bases and J gave up 3 bases; unmatched junction bases: 2.

The chain employs TRBV9 and TRBJ2-5; perhaps TRBD2 as D (6 bases). Trimming shortened V by 4 bases and J by 5 bases, and 18 bases separated the two germline ends. CDR1 is SGDLS, CDR2 YYNGEE, per germline. The CDR3 is 15 amino acids. The CDR3 is CASSSRDSLGETQYF. As DNA, the CDR3 is TGTGCCAGCAGCTCCAGGGACTCTCTCGGGGAGACCCAGTACTTC.

The chain recombines TRBV18 with TRBJ1-6, with D possibly TRBD1 on 5 matching bases. The CDR3 loop spans 14 amino acids. V gave up 3 bases and J gave up 8 bases, with 11 bases separating them. Germline V gene sequence: CDR1 KGHSH, CDR2 LQKENI. The CDR3 DNA is TGTGCCAGCTCACCCGCGGGGGGGGATTCACCCCTCCACTTT. Translated: CASSPAGGDSPLHF.

V and J are TRBV6-5 and TRBJ2-3; a possible D gene is TRBD1 (7 bases). V gave up 6 bases and J gave up 6 bases, with 16 bases separating them. The CDR3 runs to 14 residues. CDR1 is MNHEY, CDR2 SVGAGI, per germline. CDR3 protein: CASRDRARGDTQYF. The DNA of the CDR3 is TGTGCCAGCAGAGACAGGGCGCGGGGCGATACGCAGTATTTT.

The chain carries TRBV5-6 and TRBJ1-4, with D possibly being TRBD1 (6 bases). Trimming removed 3 bases from V and 0 bases from J, with 15 bases in between. This CDR3 spans 17 amino acids. The germline V gene has CDR1 SGHDT and CDR2 YYEEEE. In nucleotides, the CDR3 is TGTGCCAGCAGCTCCACGACAGGAGGAGCAACTAATGAAAAACTGTTTTTT. Translation: CASSSTTGGATNEKLFF.

The CDR3 bases are TGTGCCAGCAGTGTGACAGGGGGAAATTATGAAAAACTGTTTTTT. It translates to CASSVTGGNYEKLFF. The chain recombines TRBV2 with TRBJ1-4; 9 nucleotides line up with TRBD1. CDR3 size: 15 residues. Germline V gene data show CDR1 as SNHLY and CDR2 as FYNNEI. With 4 bases clipped from V and 6 bases from J, the junction kept 6 bases outside the gene matches.

This clone was detected once. This rearrangement joins TRBV6-5 to TRBJ2-5; a weak D match, TRBD2 (6 bases). Germline-derived CDR1 and CDR2 are MNHEY and SVGAGI. V was pared by 8 bases and J by 7 bases, with 11 bases between. The CDR3 extends over 11 amino acids. The CDR3 DNA follows: TGTGCCAGCGTGAGGGGAGGGACCCAGTACTTC. Translation gives CASVRGGTQYF.

The rearrangement uses TRBV5-1 and TRBJ2-1; perhaps TRBD1 as D (6 bases). The CDR3 runs to 15 residues. CDR1 and CDR2 (germline): SGHRS, YFSETQ. The V end was cut by 0 bases, the J end by 0 bases, with 7 bases between. The CDR3 loop is CASSLGGRSYNEQFF. The CDR3 region has the DNA TGCGCCAGCAGCTTGGGGGGGCGCTCCTACAATGAGCAGTTCTTC.

The CDR3: CASSLTRGTTAYEQYF. For the CDR3, the DNA is TGTGCCAGCAGCCTCACCCGCGGGACTACAGCCTACGAGCAGTACTTC. The rearrangement uses TRBV7-8 and TRBJ2-7; 7 bases fit TRBD2. Germline loops: CDR1 SGHVS, CDR2 FQNEAQ. This CDR3 has 16 amino acids. V gave up 5 bases and J gave up 2 bases; unmatched junction bases: 12.

The genes are TRBV11-3 and TRBJ2-3; the D is unclear. CDR1 is SGHNT and CDR2 is YENEEA in the germline V gene. This CDR3 spans 13 amino acids. The ends were cut back, 5 bases at V and 6 bases at J, with 12 bases in the middle. CDR3 nucleotides: TGTGCCAGCAGCCCCGCCAGTTGGGATACGCAGTATTTT. This encodes CASSPASWDTQYF.

The gene calls are TRBV5-8 and TRBJ2-3; 12 nucleotides align to TRBD1. V gave up 3 bases and J gave up 7 bases; unmatched junction bases: 9. The CDR3 totals 16 residues. Germline CDR1 SGHTS, CDR2 YDEGEE. The CDR3 DNA reads as TGTGCCAGCAGCTCCTCCGGGACAGGGGGCAAGTATACGCAGTATTTT. It translates to CASSSSGTGGKYTQYF.

This clone was seen a few times. This rearrangement joins TRBV6-5 to TRBJ1-6, with D hard to call. Trimming left V 3 bases short and J 9 bases short, with 9 bases between. The CDR3 loop spans 13 amino acids. Germline CDR1 MNHEY, CDR2 SVGAGI. The CDR3 protein is CASSYFVGSPLHF. The CDR3 DNA reads TGTGCCAGCAGTTATTTTGTCGGTTCACCCCTCCACTTT.

V usage is TRBV5-1 and J usage is TRBJ2-2; D remains ambiguous. Trimming cost V 4 bases and J 6 bases, with 13 bases left between them. Germline lookup yields CDR1 SGHRS and CDR2 YFSETQ. The CDR3 covers 14 residues. The CDR3 spells CASSPTGLAGELFF. CDR3 in DNA: TGCGCCAGCAGCCCTACTGGGCTTGCCGGGGAGCTGTTTTTT. Together with reference TRBV5-1 and TRBJ2-2, the CDR3 gives the full variable domain: KAGVTQTPRYLIKTRGQQVTLSCSPISGHRSVSWYQQTPGQGLQFLFEYFSETQRNKGNFPGRFSGRQFSNSRSEMNVSTLELGDSALYLCASSPTGLAGELFFGEGSRLTVL.

Only a few counts were recorded for this clone. The chain has TRBV3-1 (or the pseudogene TRBV3-2) and TRBJ1-2; 8 bases map to TRBD1. Germline assignment: CDR1 LGHDT and CDR2 YNNKEL (reference sequence). The V gene end was trimmed by 2 bases and the J gene end by 4 bases; junction bases not matched to a gene: 12. CDR3 size: 17 residues. In nucleotides, the CDR3 is TGTGCCAGCAGCCAATGGGACAGGAAAAACCTAGCCTATGGCTACACCTTC. Its protein is CASSQWDRKNLAYGYTF.

V usage is TRBV11-2 and J usage is TRBJ1-4; D not certain. Germline CDR1 reads SGHAT; CDR2 reads FQNNGV. Trimming pared 2 bases from V and 1 base from J, leaving 5 bases between. The CDR3 loop spans 14 amino acids. The CDR3: CASSLTLTNEKLFF. CDR3 sequence (DNA): TGTGCCAGCAGCTTAACTCTAACTAATGAAAAACTGTTTTTT.

This clone was seen more than once but under ten times. V usage is TRBV6-5 and J usage is TRBJ1-6; 10 nucleotides agree with TRBD1. CDR3 size: 14 residues. V lost 7 bases and J lost 8; bases outside the gene matches: 5. Germline-derived CDR1 and CDR2 are MNHEY and SVGAGI. In nucleotides, the CDR3 is TGTGCCAGCACTACCGGGACAGGGGATTCACCCCTCCACTTT. It translates to CASTTGTGDSPLHF.

Regarding this clone: This same CDR3 is encoded by further DNA sequences in the sample. J is TRBJ2-7 and V is TRBV5-5; 9 bases are a match to TRBD1. The length of the CDR3 is 14 residues. Germline CDR1 and CDR2: SGHKS and YYEKEE (reference sequence). V trimming: 4 bases; J trimming: 4 bases; junction bases outside the gene matches: 6. Here the CDR3 reads CASSLGTGRYEQYF. As DNA, the CDR3 is TGTGCCAGCAGCCTGGGGACAGGGCGGTACGAGCAGTACTTC.

This sequence joins TRBV11-3 and TRBJ2-5; D gene uncertain. Looked up from germline, CDR1 is SGHNT and CDR2 is YENEEA. The CDR3 spans 12 residues. The V end was cut by 1 base, the J end by 3 bases, with 3 bases between. CDR3 DNA sequence: TGTGCCAGCAGCTTAGTCGAAGAGACCCAGTACTTC. Protein product: CASSLVEETQYF.

As concerns this clone: This sample also contains other DNA sequences that code for the same CDR3. The chain has TRBV28 and TRBJ2-7, with TRBD1 matching 10 bases. The CDR3 is 15 residues long. Germline assignment: CDR1 MDHEN and CDR2 SYDVKM. With V trimmed by 5 bases and J by 3 bases, 7 bases remained unmatched. CDR3 DNA: TGTGCCAGCAGTCCCCCCGGGACAGGGGACTACGAGCAGTACTTC. Protein: CASSPPGTGDYEQYF.